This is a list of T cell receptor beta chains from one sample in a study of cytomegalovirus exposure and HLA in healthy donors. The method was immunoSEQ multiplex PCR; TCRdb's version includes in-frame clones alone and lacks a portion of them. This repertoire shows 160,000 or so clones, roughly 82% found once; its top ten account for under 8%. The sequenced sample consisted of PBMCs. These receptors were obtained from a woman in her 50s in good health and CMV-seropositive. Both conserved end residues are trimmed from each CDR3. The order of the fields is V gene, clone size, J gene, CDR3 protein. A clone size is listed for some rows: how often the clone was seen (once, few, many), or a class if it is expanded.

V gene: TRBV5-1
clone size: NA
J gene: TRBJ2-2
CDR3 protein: ASSPTTGSYGGELF

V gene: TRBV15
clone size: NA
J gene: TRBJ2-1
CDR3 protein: ATSRDQGYNEQF

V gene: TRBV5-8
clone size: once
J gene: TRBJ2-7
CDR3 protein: ASSLAAGGSYEQY

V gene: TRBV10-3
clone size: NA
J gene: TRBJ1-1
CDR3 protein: AISGGQGKNTEAF

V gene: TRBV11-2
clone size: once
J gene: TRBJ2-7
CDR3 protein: ASSLALAGGPEGQY

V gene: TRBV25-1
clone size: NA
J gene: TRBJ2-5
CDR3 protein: ASSAGVIETQY

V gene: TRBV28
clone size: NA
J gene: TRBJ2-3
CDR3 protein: ASKFRGTFEKFDTQY

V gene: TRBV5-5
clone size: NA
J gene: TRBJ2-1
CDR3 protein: ASSQGLAVYSYNEQF

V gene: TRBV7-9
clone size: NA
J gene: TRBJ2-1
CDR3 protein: ASSRPGGNEQF

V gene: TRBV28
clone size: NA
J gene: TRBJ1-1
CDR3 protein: ASSFPGNTEAF

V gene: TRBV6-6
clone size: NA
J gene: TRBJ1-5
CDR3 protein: ASIGTASNQPQH

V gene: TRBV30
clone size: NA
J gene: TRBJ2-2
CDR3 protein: AWDWNTGELF

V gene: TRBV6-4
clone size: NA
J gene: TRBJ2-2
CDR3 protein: ASRISGGAPNTGELF

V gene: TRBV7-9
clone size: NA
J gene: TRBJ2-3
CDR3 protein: SSSLMVANTDTQY

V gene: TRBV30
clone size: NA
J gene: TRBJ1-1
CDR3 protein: AWSVLAQGRREAF

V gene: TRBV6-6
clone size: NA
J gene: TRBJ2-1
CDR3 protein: ASSYAASGGGEQF

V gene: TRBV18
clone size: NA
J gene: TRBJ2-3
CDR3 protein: ASSKQGAISTDTQY

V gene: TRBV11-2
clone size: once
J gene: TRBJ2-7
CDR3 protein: ASSFGGSYEQY

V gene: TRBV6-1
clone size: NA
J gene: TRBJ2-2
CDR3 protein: ASRAGTPPGELF

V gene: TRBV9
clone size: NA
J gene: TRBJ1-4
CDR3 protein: ASSVGTGGAYEKLF

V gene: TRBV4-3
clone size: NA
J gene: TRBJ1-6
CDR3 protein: ASSQDHDSSGSYNSPLH

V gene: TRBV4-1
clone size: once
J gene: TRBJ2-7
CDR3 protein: ASSQEFASSYEQY

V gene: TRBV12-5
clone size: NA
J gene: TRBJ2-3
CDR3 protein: ASGLTALAGGSDTQY

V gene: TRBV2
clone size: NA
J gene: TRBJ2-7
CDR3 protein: ANLVPDRTYEQY

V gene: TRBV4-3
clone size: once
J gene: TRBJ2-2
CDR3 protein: ASSQVRGTFTGELF

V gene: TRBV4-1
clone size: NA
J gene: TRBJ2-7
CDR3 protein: ASSQGRGGSYEQY

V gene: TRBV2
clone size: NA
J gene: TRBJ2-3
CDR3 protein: ASSGGLAGTDTQY

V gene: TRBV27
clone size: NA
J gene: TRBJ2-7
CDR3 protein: ASSPNFSYEQY

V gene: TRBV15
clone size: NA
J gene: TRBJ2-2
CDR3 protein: ATSRDGPGGPGELF

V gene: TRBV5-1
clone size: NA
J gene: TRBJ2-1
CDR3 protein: ASSLGLAATENEQF

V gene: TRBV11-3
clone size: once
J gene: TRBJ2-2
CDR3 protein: ASQDRYTGELF

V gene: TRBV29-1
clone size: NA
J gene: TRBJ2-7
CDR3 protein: SVEDKYASEQY

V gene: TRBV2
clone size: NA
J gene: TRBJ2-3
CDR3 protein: ASSSLAGGGTQY

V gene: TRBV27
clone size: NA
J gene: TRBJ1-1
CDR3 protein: ASRDSHEAF

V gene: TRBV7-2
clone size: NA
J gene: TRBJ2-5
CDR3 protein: ASSRQGGETQY

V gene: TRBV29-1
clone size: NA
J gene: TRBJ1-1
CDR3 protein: SVRTGVDTEAF

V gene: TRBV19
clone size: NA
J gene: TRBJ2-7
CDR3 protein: ASSADRATEQY

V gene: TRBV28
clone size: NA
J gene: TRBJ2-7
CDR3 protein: ASSFGSYEQY

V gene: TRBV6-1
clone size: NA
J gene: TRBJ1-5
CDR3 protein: ASKEMEYSNQPQH

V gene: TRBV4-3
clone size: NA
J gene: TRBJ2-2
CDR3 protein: ASSQVGGSNTGELF

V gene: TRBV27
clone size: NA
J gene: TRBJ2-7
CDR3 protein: ASSSGLKTYEQY

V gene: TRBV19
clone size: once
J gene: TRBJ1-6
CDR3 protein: ASSITGGDSPLH

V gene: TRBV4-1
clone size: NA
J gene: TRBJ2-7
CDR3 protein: ASSQLTLTGRGQY

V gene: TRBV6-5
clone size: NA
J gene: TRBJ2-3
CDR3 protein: ASRPGLTRTDTQY

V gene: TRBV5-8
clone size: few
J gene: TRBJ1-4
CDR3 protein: ASSYIQGRNEKLF

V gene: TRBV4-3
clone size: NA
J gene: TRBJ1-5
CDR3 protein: ASSLTQGGPQH

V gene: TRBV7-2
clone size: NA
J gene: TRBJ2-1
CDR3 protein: ASSASGEEF

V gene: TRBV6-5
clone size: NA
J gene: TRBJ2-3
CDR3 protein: ASSYRHFSSTDTQY

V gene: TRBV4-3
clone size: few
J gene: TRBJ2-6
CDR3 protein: ASSQGRSGANVLT

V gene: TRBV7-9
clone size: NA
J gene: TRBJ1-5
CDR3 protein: ASSTGQGAQH

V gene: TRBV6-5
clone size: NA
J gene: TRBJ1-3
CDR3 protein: ASSSGSSGNTIY